The 17 T cell receptor beta chains below come from one sample, sequenced in a study of blood T cell repertoires in COVID-19. This table comes from immunoSEQ multiplex PCR, and its TCRdb copy is limited to in-frame clones, with some not included. The sample includes 200,000 to 250,000 clones, approximately 87% of them seen just once. Sequencing used PBMCs or T cells enriched from blood (not recorded which). These receptors all stem from a woman aged 45-65 years in a cohort exposed to, infected with or recovered from COVID-19 (not recorded which).

The chain combines TRBV27 with TRBJ1-5, with D perhaps matching TRBD1 (6 bases). The CDR3 runs to 16 residues. V lost 6 bases, J lost 4 bases, and 19 bases lay in between. Germline values: CDR1 MNHEY, CDR2 SMNVEV (reference sequence). This chain's CDR3 is CASSSLGGARNQPQHF. The DNA of the CDR3 is TGTGCCAGCAGCTCCTTGGGGGGGGCGCGTAATCAGCCCCAGCATTTT.

The CDR3 nucleotides are TGTGCCAGCAGAGAAAGTGGGCCAGGGACCCAGTACTTC. Translation: CASRESGPGTQYF. The V call is TRBV14, the J call TRBJ2-5; D call uncertain. The CDR3 is 13 amino acids. V lost 6 bases and J 7 bases, leaving 15 bases between the germline ends. CDR1 and CDR2 from the germline V gene are SGHDN and FVKESK.

The chain joins TRBV24-1 to TRBJ1-4; TRBD1 is a possible D gene (5 bases). V was cut by 4 bases and J by 7 bases, with 9 bases left in between. The CDR3 is 13 amino acids. Germline CDR1 reads KGHDR; CDR2 reads SFDVKD. The CDR3 DNA reads as TGTGCCACCAGTGAGCAAGGGGTTGAAAAACTGTTTTTT. Encoded protein: CATSEQGVEKLFF.

The V and J genes are TRBV4-3 and TRBJ1-1; 7 nucleotides align to TRBD1. In germline, CDR1 is LGHNA, CDR2 YSLEER. This CDR3 has 14 residues. After removal of 2 bases from V and 10 bases from J, the junction contained 10 bases not matched to a gene. This CDR3 reads CASSQLGQPMRAFF. The CDR3 DNA reads as TGCGCCAGCAGCCAACTGGGACAGCCCATGAGAGCTTTCTTT.

This chain links TRBV5-4 with TRBJ1-1; D possibly corresponds to TRBD1 (6 bases). CDR3 length equals 14 residues. Per the germline V gene, CDR1 is SGHNT and CDR2 is YYREEE (reference sequence). V was shortened by 4 bases and J by 9 bases, with 19 bases between the two germline ends. The CDR3 sequence is CASSQTGTQPKAFF. CDR3 in DNA: TGTGCCAGCAGCCAAACCGGGACACAACCCAAAGCTTTCTTT.

The V call is TRBV3-1 (or the pseudogene TRBV3-2), the J call TRBJ2-3; perhaps TRBD1 as D (5 bases). The CDR3 has 14 amino acids. V lost 0 bases and J 8 bases, leaving 12 bases between the germline ends. CDR1 is LGHDT and CDR2 is YNNKEL in the germline V gene (reference sequence). This CDR3 reads CASSQDRGEGTQYF. Written as DNA, the CDR3 is TGTGCCAGCAGCCAAGATAGGGGCGAAGGTACGCAGTATTTT.

The V and J genes are TRBV7-3 and TRBJ1-2; D not resolved. The V end lost 2 bases, the J end lost 6 bases, and 7 bases lay between the germline ends. The CDR3 is made up of 12 amino acids. Germline V gene lookup returns CDR1 SGHTA and CDR2 FQGTGA. CDR3 DNA: TGTGCCAGCAGCTTAGGCGGCGATGGCTACACCTTC. This encodes CASSLGGDGYTF.

This clone was observed once. The sample carries other DNA sequences with the same CDR3. This chain uses TRBV27 with TRBJ1-5; tentative D call: TRBD1 (6 bases). Germline loops: CDR1 MNHEY, CDR2 SMNVEV (reference sequence). This CDR3 comprises 14 residues. With 3 bases removed from V and 2 bases from J, the gap between germline ends came to 8 bases. CDR3 sequence: CASSFRGGNQPQHF. The DNA for the CDR3 is TGTGCCAGCAGTTTCAGGGGAGGCAATCAGCCCCAGCATTTT.

The chain uses TRBV11-2 and TRBJ1-4; TRBD1 matches at 9 bases. This CDR3 has 15 residues. V lost 4 bases and J lost 8; bases outside the gene matches: 8. Germline V CDR1 and CDR2: SGHAT, FQNNGV. CDR3 DNA sequence: TGTGCCAGCAGCTCACAGGGGGCTAGACAAGAAAAACTGTTTTTT. This codes for CASSSQGARQEKLFF. Complete variable domain (other parts from reference TRBV11-2 and TRBJ1-4): EAGVAQSPRYKIIEKRQSVAFWCNPISGHATLYWYQQILGQGPKLLIQFQNNGVVDDSQLPKDRFSAERLKGVDSTLKIQPAKLEDSAVYLCASSSQGARQEKLFFGSGTQLSVL.

The chain couples TRBV11-2 to TRBJ1-3; 7 nucleotides align to TRBD1. The CDR3 consists of 15 residues. V was clipped by 4 bases and J by 4 bases; unmatched bases: 7. Germline CDR1 is SGHAT and CDR2 is FQNNGV. The CDR3 DNA reads TGTGCCAGCAGCTCCCGGGGACAGTTCGGAAACACCATATATTTT. This translates into CASSSRGQFGNTIYF.

This clone was observed once. The chain has TRBV9 and TRBJ1-2; 7 bases agree with TRBD1. V shed 3 bases, J shed 4 bases, and the junction held 6 bases outside the gene matches. Germline V gene sequence: CDR1 SGDLS, CDR2 YYNGEE. The length of the CDR3 is 14 residues. CDR3: CASSATGKSYGYTF. The CDR3 coding sequence is TGTGCCAGCAGCGCGACAGGGAAGAGCTATGGCTACACCTTC.

This chain uses TRBV27 with TRBJ2-2, with D possibly being TRBD1 (5 bases). V dropped 6 bases and J dropped 3 bases, with 14 bases sitting between them. Germline values: CDR1 MNHEY, CDR2 SMNVEV (reference sequence). This CDR3 is built from 15 residues. CDR3 coding DNA: TGTGCCAGCAGAGAGTGGTACAGGTACACCGGGGAGCTGTTTTTT. Its protein product is CASREWYRYTGELFF.

The chain couples TRBV9 to TRBJ2-2; no definite D call. This CDR3 spans 13 amino acids. Trimming removed 6 bases from V and 4 bases from J, with 10 bases in between. CDR1 is SGDLS, CDR2 YYNGEE, per germline. In nucleotides, the CDR3 is TGTGCCAGCACTGGGCAGGTCACCGGGGAGCTGTTTTTT. Translated, it gives CASTGQVTGELFF.

To note about this clone: Other nucleotide sequences in the sample specify the same CDR3. The chain has TRBV5-1 and TRBJ2-2, with D possibly TRBD1 on 6 matching bases. The CDR3 extends over 14 amino acids. The V end was cut by 0 bases, the J end by 5 bases, with 8 bases between. Looked up from germline, CDR1 is SGHRS and CDR2 is YFSETQ. The CDR3 DNA reads as TGCGCCAGCAGCTTGGGGCAGGGGACCGGGGAGCTGTTTTTT. Translation gives CASSLGQGTGELFF.

This clone came up once. The chain uses TRBV5-1 and TRBJ1-1, with D uncertain. The CDR3 extends over 14 amino acids. Deletions cut 0 bases from V and 3 bases from J, with 9 bases between. Looked up from germline, CDR1 is SGHRS and CDR2 is YFSETQ. CDR3 amino acids: CASSLDRSYTEAFF. In nucleotides, the CDR3 is TGCGCCAGCAGCTTGGACCGGAGTTACACTGAAGCTTTCTTT.

V is TRBV19 and J is TRBJ1-1; no reliable D call. V lost 1 base and J lost 1, with 10 bases in between. Looked up from germline, CDR1 is LNHDA and CDR2 is SQIVND (reference sequence). The CDR3 spans 15 residues. The CDR3 DNA sequence: TGTGCCAGTAGTATAGTTGGGAGTCGGAACACTGAAGCTTTCTTT. It specifies CASSIVGSRNTEAFF. Complete variable domain (other parts from reference TRBV19 and TRBJ1-1): DGGITQSPKYLFRKEGQNVTLSCEQNLNHDAMYWYRQDPGQGLRLIYYSQIVNDFQKGDIAEGYSVSREKKESFPLTVTSAQKNPTAFYLCASSIVGSRNTEAFFGQGTRLTVV.

The chain carries TRBV5-4 and TRBJ2-7; D uncertain. The germline V gene encodes CDR1 SGHNT and CDR2 YYREEE (reference sequence). The CDR3 totals 13 residues. The V gene lost 0 bases and the J gene lost 6 bases, with 10 bases spanning the gap. CDR3 sequence (DNA): TGTGCCAGCAGCTTGGGGGCCCCATCCGAGCAGTACTTC. This codes for CASSLGAPSEQYF.